This TCR beta chain was profiled in a study of early T cells in non-severe SARS-CoV-2 infection. On the study more broadly: Chains from this unsorted whole-blood bulk RNA could not be paired.

This clonotype came up many times. Its antigen remains unidentified. Tagging with unique molecular identifiers was applied to individual cDNA molecules. TCRdb itself ran the 5' RACE reads through MiXCR, one entry per CDR3 protein. The profile covers around 28,000 distinct CDR3 sequences, with less than 5% appearing a single time and 4% to 4.5% taken by the ten largest. Study-level points and caveats: The matching step, a VDJdb search, favored anti-spike CD8 responses and missed private and CD4 specificities.

V lost 5 bases to trimming and J lost 2 bases; unmatched junction nucleotides: 11. The CDR3 runs 17 residues. CDR1 is SGHAT and CDR2 is FQDESV in the germline V gene (reference sequence). Sequences were obtained from whole blood. The receptor's source is an adult who was a healthcare worker with PCR-confirmed SARS-CoV-2 infection or an uninfected control (not recorded which). The chain is built from TRBV11-1 and TRBJ2-7; the match to TRBD1 covers 11 bases. CDR3 bases: TGTGCCAGCAGCCAACCCAAACCGGGACAGGGGGCCTACGAGCAGTACTTC. Protein product: CASSQPKPGQGAYEQYF.